The entry that follows covers one TCR beta chain sequence. The antigen is not known. This sample was included in a study of CD8 T cells in ankylosing spondylitis. Trimming shortened V by 3 bases and J by 5 bases, and 6 bases separated the two germline ends. This CDR3 is 12 amino acids long. CDR1 is KGHDR and CDR2 is SFDVKD in the germline V gene. Overall study results and limits: Existing reports had already noted some motif variants in reactive arthritis synovial fluid and blood. A motif of 7 to 9 highly homologous TCR beta variants was seen as apparently characteristic of ankylosing spondylitis blood. Disease-associated clonotypes exhibited CD8+ identity and were relatively infrequent in peripheral blood. The study looked at matched synovial fluid samples from ankylosing spondylitis patients. Disease-linked clones were reported to be significantly enriched there.

TCR beta libraries were made by quantitative 5'-RACE with molecular barcodes. TCRdb used MiXCR to reprocess the 5' RACE reads, holding one entry per CDR3 protein. The table records hundreds of thousands of distinct CDR3 sequences, about 11% of them present only once. The TCR originated in a male donor with ankylosing spondylitis. Input material: blood, either unsorted or a sorted T cell fraction (not recorded which). The J gene is TRBJ1-1, the V gene TRBV24-1, with unresolved D. This CDR3 is CATSDPETEAFF. DNA for the CDR3: TGTGCCACCAGTGATCCTGAAACTGAAGCTTTCTTT.